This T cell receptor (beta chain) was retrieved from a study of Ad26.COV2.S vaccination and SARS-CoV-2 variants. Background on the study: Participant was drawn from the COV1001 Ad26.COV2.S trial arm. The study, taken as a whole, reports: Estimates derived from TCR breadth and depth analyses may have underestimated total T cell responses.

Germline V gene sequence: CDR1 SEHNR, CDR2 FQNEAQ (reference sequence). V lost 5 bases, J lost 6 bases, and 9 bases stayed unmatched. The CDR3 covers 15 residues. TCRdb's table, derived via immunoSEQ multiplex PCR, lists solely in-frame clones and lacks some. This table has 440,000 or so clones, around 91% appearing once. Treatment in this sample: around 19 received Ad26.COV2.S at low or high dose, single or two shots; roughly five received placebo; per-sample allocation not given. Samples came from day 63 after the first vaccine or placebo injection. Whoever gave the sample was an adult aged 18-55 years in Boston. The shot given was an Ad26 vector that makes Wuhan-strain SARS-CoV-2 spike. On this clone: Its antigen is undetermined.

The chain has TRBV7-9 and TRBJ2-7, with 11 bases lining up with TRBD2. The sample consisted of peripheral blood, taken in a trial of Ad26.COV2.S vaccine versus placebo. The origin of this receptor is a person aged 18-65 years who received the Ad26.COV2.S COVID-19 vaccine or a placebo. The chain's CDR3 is CASSRMGTSGSEQYF. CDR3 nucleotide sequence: TGTGCCAGCAGCCGAATGGGGACTAGCGGATCCGAGCAGTACTTC.